This T cell receptor beta chain was identified during a study of shared T cell receptors in the human thymus. TCRdb's table, derived via immunoSEQ multiplex PCR, lists solely in-frame clones and lacks some. The data show hundreds of thousands of clones, about 80% seen once. This CDR3 has 14 residues. The V gene end was trimmed by 3 bases and the J gene end by 12 bases; junction bases not matched to a gene: 8. CDR1 is SEHNR, CDR2 FQNEAQ, per germline (reference sequence). This sample was also put to use in a study of human thymus T cells.

The chain couples TRBV7-9 to TRBJ2-7, with 13 nucleotides matching TRBD2. Sequencing was performed on thymocytes. The receptor was isolated from a boy under two years old with a congenital heart defect. The CDR3, as DNA: TGTGCCAGCAGCTTTTCTGGACTAGCGGGAGACGCGTACTTC. Its translation: CASSFSGLAGDAYF.